These 30 T cell receptor beta chains were sequenced from one sample in a study of neoadjuvant anti-PD-1 for oral cavity cancer. Clones were sequenced by immunoSEQ multiplex PCR, and TCRdb holds only the in-frame ones, with some missing. Of under 15,000 clones listed, 50% to 65% were seen once; the top ten hold approximately 2.9%. The sample was PBMCs, taken before nivolumab (anti-PD-1) treatment. The source is a person aged 40-85 years with oral cavity squamous cell carcinoma.

The chain has TRBV28 and TRBJ2-7, with 10 bases fitting TRBD1. Germline CDR1 and CDR2: MDHEN and SYDVKM. The junction had 9 bases not matched to a gene; V was cut back by 6 bases and J by 7 bases. The length of the CDR3 is 14 residues. CDR3 sequence (DNA): TGTGCCAGCAGCGCCCCGGGACAGGGGAGGGAGCAGTACTTC. Its translation: CASSAPGQGREQYF.

J is TRBJ1-2 and V is TRBV9; 7 nucleotides line up with TRBD1. The CDR3 extends over 15 amino acids. Germline assignment: CDR1 SGDLS and CDR2 YYNGEE. J gave up 5 bases and V 0 bases, and 7 bases lay outside the gene matches. CDR3 sequence (DNA): TGTGCCAGCAGCGTAGAAGTGACAGGGCTTTATGGCTACACCTTC. It is translated as CASSVEVTGLYGYTF.

The sample holds a few counts of this clone. The chain employs TRBV10-2 and TRBJ1-2; a possible D gene is TRBD1 (5 bases). CDR3 size: 12 residues. Germline V gene data show CDR1 as WSHSY and CDR2 as SAAADI. V lost 5 bases to trimming and J lost 6 bases, with 10 bases between them. CDR3 coding DNA: TGCGCCAGCAGTTGGGCGACAGATGGCTACACCTTC. Amino acids: CASSWATDGYTF.

The genes are TRBV6-1 and TRBJ1-2, with D uncertain. Per germline, CDR1 MNHNS and CDR2 SASEGT. Trimming cost V 6 bases and J 4 bases, with 6 bases left between them. CDR3 size: 11 residues. CDR3 coding DNA: TGTGCCAGCAGGGAGTTCTATGGCTACACCTTC. Translating gives CASREFYGYTF.

The V call is TRBV18, the J call TRBJ1-4, with TRBD1 matching over 9 bases. CDR1 is KGHSH and CDR2 is LQKENI in the germline V gene. Trimming took 6 bases from V and 5 from J; bases not matched to a gene: 4. The CDR3 covers 14 residues. The CDR3 DNA reads TGTGCCAGCTCCTCCGGACAGGGGAATGAAAAACTGTTTTTT. This gives the protein CASSSGQGNEKLFF.

V gene TRBV18 combines with J gene TRBJ1-6; tentative D call: TRBD1 (6 bases). The CDR3 runs to 15 residues. The V end was cut by 0 bases, the J end by 5 bases, with 8 bases between. Germline V gene sequence: CDR1 KGHSH, CDR2 LQKENI. CDR3 bases: TGTGCCAGCTCACCACCGGGGGGGCATAATTCACCCCTCCACTTT. It codes for CASSPPGGHNSPLHF.

V usage is TRBV5-3 and J usage is TRBJ1-1; no clear D. TRBV5-3 is identified as an open reading frame with a role that is uncertain. Trimming cost V 3 bases and J 5 bases, with 17 bases left between them. This CDR3 is 15 amino acids long. DNA of the CDR3: TGTGCCAGAAGCTCTACAGAGGTGTGGAAAACTGAAGCTTTCTTT. This translates into CARSSTEVWKTEAFF.

The J gene is TRBJ2-6, the V gene TRBV7-2; D unclear. Trimming removed 7 bases from V and 0 bases from J, with 4 bases in between. Germline V gene lookup returns CDR1 SGHTA and CDR2 FQGNSA. This CDR3 region has 13 residues. This CDR3 is CASIRSGANVLTF. CDR3 bases: TGTGCCAGCATCCGCTCTGGGGCCAACGTCCTGACTTTC. Supplemented by reference TRBV7-2 and TRBJ2-6, the full variable domain reads GAGVSQSPSNKVTEKGKDVELRCDPISGHTALYWYRQSLGQGLEFLIYFQGNSAPDKSGLPSDRFSAERTGGSVSTLTIQRTQQEDSAVYLCASIRSGANVLTFGAGSRLTVL.

The chain uses TRBV15 and TRBJ1-1; a weak D match, TRBD1 (5 bases). CDR3 length: 13 residues. Trimming pared 0 bases from V and 5 bases from J, leaving 7 bases between. Per the germline V gene, CDR1 is LNHNV and CDR2 is YYDKDF (reference sequence). The CDR3 DNA reads TGTGCCACCAGCAGAGACAGGGAGACTGAAGCTTTCTTT. Its translation: CATSRDRETEAFF. Drawing the rest from reference TRBV15 and TRBJ1-1, the complete variable domain is DAMVIQNPRYQVTQFGKPVTLSCSQTLNHNVMYWYQQKSSQAPKLLFHYYDKDFNNEADTPDNFQSRRPNTSFCFLDIRSPGLGDTAMYLCATSRDRETEAFFGQGTRLTVV.

The chain employs TRBV30 and TRBJ2-7; D is unclear. The CDR3 extends over 11 amino acids. Trimming stripped 5 bases from V and 3 bases from J, with 8 bases between. CDR1 GTSNPN and CDR2 SVGIG come from the germline V gene (reference sequence). The CDR3: CAWAIDYEQYF. Here the CDR3 DNA reads TGTGCCTGGGCGATCGACTACGAGCAGTACTTC. The whole variable domain, filled in from reference TRBV30 and TRBJ2-7, reads SQTIHQWPATLVQPVGSPLSLECTVEGTSNPNLYWYRQAAGRGLQLLFYSVGIGQISSEVPQNLSASRPQDRQFILSSKKLLLSDSGFYLCAWAIDYEQYFGPGTRLTVT.

J is TRBJ1-2 and V is TRBV2, with D tentatively TRBD1 (6 bases). V was cut by 6 bases and J by 5 bases, with 19 bases left in between. Per germline, CDR1 SNHLY and CDR2 FYNNEI. CDR3 length: 15 amino acids. Here the CDR3 reads CASRGIQGRRYGYTF. CDR3 in DNA: TGTGCCAGCAGAGGAATCCAGGGGAGGAGGTATGGCTACACCTTC.

The chain combines TRBV5-4 with TRBJ1-2; D call uncertain. V lost 0 bases and J 2 bases, leaving 11 bases between the germline ends. Germline CDR1 SGHNT, CDR2 YYREEE (reference sequence). This CDR3 is 15 amino acids long. The CDR3 region is CASSLALGMNYGYTF. In DNA, the CDR3 is TGTGCCAGCAGCTTGGCCTTAGGGATGAACTATGGCTACACCTTC.

The V gene is TRBV2, the J gene TRBJ1-4; 8 bases are a match to TRBD1. Germline V gives CDR1 SNHLY, CDR2 FYNNEI. The CDR3 runs to 15 residues. V was clipped by 8 bases and J by 8 bases; unmatched bases: 13. This CDR3 reads CASCPQGAMREKLFF. DNA of the CDR3: TGTGCCAGCTGCCCTCAGGGGGCAATGAGAGAAAAACTGTTTTTT.

This clone was detected only a few times. The chain couples TRBV11-3 to TRBJ2-2; 11 bases match TRBD2. With V trimmed by 5 bases and J by 3 bases, 11 bases remained unmatched. The germline V gene has CDR1 SGHNT and CDR2 YENEEA. This CDR3 contains 18 residues. The CDR3 spells CASSRRGLGLADTGELFF. DNA of the CDR3: TGTGCCAGCAGCCGTAGGGGACTGGGACTAGCGGACACCGGGGAGCTGTTTTTT.

The rearrangement links TRBV12-5 to TRBJ2-7; D unresolved. The CDR3 has 13 amino acids. Germline CDR1 is LGHNT and CDR2 is FRNRAP. V was clipped by 0 bases and J by 7 bases, with 10 bases between them. DNA of the CDR3: TGTGCTAGTGGTTTGGTACAGTCAGGAGAGCAGTACTTC. Amino acids: CASGLVQSGEQYF. The variable domain in full, with the rest retrieved from reference TRBV12-5 and TRBJ2-7, is DARVTQTPRHKVTEMGQEVTMRCQPILGHNTVFWYRQTMMQGLELLAYFRNRAPLDDSGMPKDRFSAEMPDATLATLKIQPSEPRDSAVYFCASGLVQSGEQYFGPGTRLTVT.

V and J are TRBV6-1 and TRBJ2-7; D assignment may be TRBD1 or TRBD2 (6 bases each). The germline V gene has CDR1 MNHNS and CDR2 SASEGT. Deletions cut 4 bases from V and 0 bases from J, with 22 bases between. The CDR3 consists of 18 residues. The CDR3 loop is CASSAVRGLRLSSYEQYF. In DNA, the CDR3 is TGTGCCAGCAGTGCCGTCCGGGGGCTTCGACTGAGCTCCTACGAGCAGTACTTC.

The genes are TRBV7-9 and TRBJ2-1, with 7 bases identical to TRBD2. Germline CDR1 and CDR2: SEHNR and FQNEAQ (reference sequence). The CDR3 covers 15 residues. Trimming cost V 2 bases and J 8 bases; bases outside gene matches: 9. Here the CDR3 DNA reads TGTGCCAGCAGCTTAAACTACTGGGGGGGAGATGAGCAGTTCTTC. Translated, it gives CASSLNYWGGDEQFF.

The J gene is TRBJ2-7, the V gene TRBV14; D is uncertain. The CDR3 extends over 15 amino acids. Trimming took off 1 base at V and 2 bases at J, with 12 bases between the two ends. CDR1 and CDR2 from the germline V gene are SGHDN and FVKESK. CDR3 DNA sequence: TGTGCCAGCAGCCAAGTTCAGAGTCGACCCTACGAGCAGTACTTC. Translated: CASSQVQSRPYEQYF.

This clone came up a few times. The V call is TRBV6-5, the J call TRBJ1-5, with 9 bases matching TRBD1. Germline V gene sequence: CDR1 MNHEY, CDR2 SVGAGI. CDR3 length equals 15 residues. V gave up 5 bases and J gave up 0 bases; unmatched junction bases: 2. CDR3 sequence: CASSRGQGSNQPQHF. The CDR3 DNA follows: TGTGCCAGCAGTAGGGGACAGGGTAGCAATCAGCCCCAGCATTTT.

J is TRBJ1-1 and V is TRBV7-9; D unclear. The V and J ends lost 5 bases and 2 bases respectively, with 12 bases between them. The CDR3 totals 14 residues. Germline V gives CDR1 SEHNR, CDR2 FQNEAQ (reference sequence). This CDR3 reads CASSPQASNTEAFF. Written as DNA, the CDR3 is TGTGCCAGCAGCCCCCAGGCCTCTAACACTGAAGCTTTCTTT.

CDR3 nucleotide sequence: TGCGCCAGCAAACCCCCGGGACAGGAGGCTGAAGCTTTCTTT. Encoded protein: CASKPPGQEAEAFF. The V gene is TRBV5-1, the J gene TRBJ1-1; the match to TRBD1 covers 8 bases. Germline V gives CDR1 SGHRS, CDR2 YFSETQ. The CDR3 has 14 amino acids. V was pared by 6 bases and J by 6 bases, with 10 bases of the junction left unmatched.

The chain joins TRBV28 to TRBJ2-1; D is possibly TRBD1 (5 bases). Trimming stripped 3 bases from V and 5 bases from J, with 23 bases between. Germline CDR1 reads MDHEN; CDR2 reads SYDVKM. The CDR3 loop spans 18 amino acids. The CDR3 DNA reads TGTGCCAGCAGTTTTTTTGCGAGCTTAGGGGTTTTTCACAATGAGCAGTTCTTC. Its translation: CASSFFASLGVFHNEQFF.

This clone was counted a few times. The genes are TRBV30 and TRBJ1-2, with D uncertain. Per germline, CDR1 GTSNPN and CDR2 SVGIG (reference sequence). The CDR3 consists of 11 residues. V was shortened by 2 bases and J by 4 bases, with 5 bases between the two germline ends. The CDR3 DNA sequence: TGTGCCTGGAGTAACCTCTATGGCTACACCTTC. Its translation is CAWSNLYGYTF.

The gene calls are TRBV10-3 and TRBJ2-7, with D unresolved. Trimming pared 8 bases from V and 0 bases from J, leaving 8 bases between. Germline loops: CDR1 ENHRY, CDR2 SYGVKD. The CDR3 totals 12 residues. As DNA, the CDR3 is TGTGCCATCTCAAGGAACTCCTACGAGCAGTACTTC. Its protein product is CAISRNSYEQYF.

The rearrangement links TRBV27 to TRBJ2-7; TRBD1 matches 12 bases. There are 16 residues in the CDR3. The V gene end was trimmed by 6 bases and the J gene end by 3 bases; junction bases not matched to a gene: 9. Germline CDR1 is MNHEY and CDR2 is SMNVEV (reference sequence). Written as DNA, the CDR3 is TGTGCCAGCAGGCCACGTGGGACAGGGGGCTTCTACGAGCAGTACTTC. It yields the protein CASRPRGTGGFYEQYF.

This chain connects TRBV27 to TRBJ1-1; D gene unclear. V lost 3 bases, J lost 5 bases, and 25 bases lay in between. This CDR3 comprises 18 residues. The germline gives CDR1 MNHEY, CDR2 SMNVEV (reference sequence). The CDR3 coding sequence is TGTGCCAGCAGTTTTTTGGGCCCGTTCGTCCCTCGGGATACTGAAGCTTTCTTT. Protein: CASSFLGPFVPRDTEAFF.

The genes are TRBV15 and TRBJ1-5; 9 nucleotides match TRBD1. Germline CDR1 and CDR2: LNHNV and YYDKDF (reference sequence). The CDR3 is 16 amino acids. Trimming at V came to 4 bases and at J to 6 bases, leaving 10 bases not matched to a gene. CDR3 protein: CATSMAPGTGFQPQHF. The CDR3, as DNA: TGTGCCACCAGCATGGCCCCCGGGACAGGGTTTCAGCCCCAGCATTTT.

The chain recombines TRBV4-1 with TRBJ1-5, with a tentative D call TRBD1 (5 bases). This CDR3 spans 15 amino acids. Germline values: CDR1 MGHRA, CDR2 YSYEKL. The V gene lost 2 bases and the J gene lost 2 bases, with 10 bases spanning the gap. The DNA of the CDR3 is TGCGCCAGCAGCCAACAGGGTTTGGGCAATCAGCCCCAGCATTTT. Translation gives CASSQQGLGNQPQHF.

The V call is TRBV11-2, the J call TRBJ1-4, with 8 bases fitting TRBD1. CDR3 size: 14 residues. CDR1 and CDR2 (germline): SGHAT, FQNNGV. Trimming at V came to 4 bases and at J to 10 bases, leaving 8 bases not matched to a gene. The CDR3 reads CASSSTGDGGKLFF. The CDR3 DNA reads as TGTGCCAGCAGCTCGACAGGGGACGGGGGAAAACTGTTTTTT.

The chain employs TRBV5-6 and TRBJ2-3; 11 nucleotides align to TRBD2. V shed 1 base, J shed 5 bases, and the junction held 12 bases outside the gene matches. This CDR3 region has 18 residues. Looked up from germline, CDR1 is SGHDT and CDR2 is YYEEEE. CDR3 nucleotide sequence: TGTGCCAGCAGCTTGTTAGGGAAAACTAGCGGGAGTGAAGATACGCAGTATTTT. This sequence encodes CASSLLGKTSGSEDTQYF.